These 9 T cell receptor beta chains were sequenced from one sample in a study of T cell responses to AZD1222 COVID-19 vaccine. Only in-frame clones appear in the TCRdb table, and some are missing; sequencing was by immunoSEQ multiplex PCR. The sample has about 140,000 clones; over 85% are singletons. Source: peripheral blood, taken on day 0 of MenACWY control vaccination. These receptors were obtained from an adult in good health.

This chain uses TRBV27 with TRBJ2-3, with 9 bases identical to TRBD2. CDR3 length equals 16 residues. CDR1 MNHEY and CDR2 SMNVEV come from the germline V gene (reference sequence). Germline trimming cut 0 bases from V and 2 bases from J; bases unmatched to any gene: 3. CDR3 sequence reads: CASSLSTSGVTDTQYF. DNA for the CDR3: TGTGCCAGCAGTTTATCGACTAGCGGAGTCACAGATACGCAGTATTTT.

CDR3 sequence: CASSAVRGSRTEAFF. CDR3 bases: TGTGCCAGCAGCGCCGTGCGAGGCAGCCGGACTGAAGCTTTCTTT. The V call is TRBV9, the J call TRBJ1-1, with unresolved D. CDR1 SGDLS and CDR2 YYNGEE come from the germline V gene. This CDR3 spans 15 amino acids. V shed 3 bases and J shed 5 bases, with 17 bases lying between them.

The chain is built from TRBV10-3 and TRBJ1-6, with TRBD1 matching 9 bases. The CDR3 is made up of 16 amino acids. After removal of 0 bases from V and 8 bases from J, the junction contained 5 bases not matched to a gene. Germline V gene data show CDR1 as ENHRY and CDR2 as SYGVKD. In nucleotides, the CDR3 is TGTGCCATCAGTGAGTCCGGGACAGGGAAAGATTCACCCCTCCACTTT. It yields the protein CAISESGTGKDSPLHF.

This clone is a singleton in its sample. The V gene is TRBV11-1, the J gene TRBJ1-1, with TRBD1 matching over 9 bases. The CDR3 consists of 14 residues. Germline CDR1 reads SGHAT; CDR2 reads FQDESV (reference sequence). V shed 5 bases, J shed 6 bases, and the junction held 7 bases outside the gene matches. The CDR3 DNA follows: TGTGCCAGCAGCCCAGGACAGGGGAGGGCTGAAGCTTTCTTT. Protein product: CASSPGQGRAEAFF.

The V call is TRBV12-3 or TRBV12-4, the J call TRBJ2-7, with 10 positions matching TRBD1. J lost 2 bases, V lost 6 bases, and 1 base had no gene match. CDR3 length equals 13 residues. CDR3 sequence reads: CASRGQGAYEQYF. CDR3 nucleotide sequence: TGTGCCAGCAGAGGACAGGGGGCCTACGAGCAGTACTTC.

The chain uses TRBV9 and TRBJ2-7; 7 bases align to TRBD2. Germline lookup yields CDR1 SGDLS and CDR2 YYNGEE. With V trimmed by 6 bases and J by 5 bases, 14 bases remained unmatched. The CDR3 length is 15 residues. In DNA, the CDR3 is TGTGCCAGCACCATTGGGGGGGATCCGGACCACGAGCAGTACTTC. Translated, it gives CASTIGGDPDHEQYF.

J is TRBJ1-5 and V is TRBV19, with a weak D call TRBD1 (5 bases). The V end lost 3 bases, the J end lost 6 bases, and 12 bases lay between the germline ends. The CDR3 totals 14 residues. Germline V gene lookup returns CDR1 LNHDA and CDR2 SQIVND (reference sequence). The CDR3 loop is CASSIRAWGQPQHF. CDR3 sequence (DNA): TGTGCCAGTAGTATCAGGGCCTGGGGTCAGCCCCAGCATTTT.

The CDR3 protein is CASGLVGRNYEQYF. CDR3 in DNA: TGTGCTAGTGGTTTGGTAGGTCGGAACTACGAGCAGTACTTC. The V call is TRBV12-5, the J call TRBJ2-7; no reliable D call. The V gene's germline CDR1 is LGHNT and CDR2 FRNRAP. The CDR3 loop spans 14 amino acids. V was shortened by 0 bases and J by 3 bases, with 9 bases between the two germline ends. Supplemented by reference TRBV12-5 and TRBJ2-7, the full variable domain reads DARVTQTPRHKVTEMGQEVTMRCQPILGHNTVFWYRQTMMQGLELLAYFRNRAPLDDSGMPKDRFSAEMPDATLATLKIQPSEPRDSAVYFCASGLVGRNYEQYFGPGTRLTVT.

The rearrangement links TRBV10-3 to TRBJ1-2, with 10 bases matching TRBD1. The CDR3 sequence is 15 residues long. Germline assignment: CDR1 ENHRY and CDR2 SYGVKD. V shed 3 bases and J 5 bases; nucleotides not matched to a gene: 6. CDR3 nucleotide sequence: TGTGCCATCAGTGATCTCCGGGACAGGGGATATGGCTACACCTTC. Translation gives CAISDLRDRGYGYTF.